This TCR beta chain derives from a study of blood T cell repertoires in COVID-19. At the level of the study: Samples taken during acute and convalescent COVID-19 were collected in the United States, Italy and Spain. The analysed material was cDNA or gDNA that came from T cells, B-cell-depleted T cells, or PBMCs.

Germline CDR1 reads SEHNR; CDR2 reads FQNEAQ (reference sequence). The trim removed 3 bases at V and 4 bases at J, leaving 4 bases unmatched. This CDR3 has 16 amino acids. The repertoire was sequenced with immunoSEQ multiplex PCR; TCRdb's copy has only in-frame clones and lacks some. Of roughly 150,000 clones listed, 84% are singletons. The chain employs TRBV7-9 and TRBJ1-5; 12 nucleotides align to TRBD1. Source material: peripheral blood. The receptor's source is a woman aged 50 to 65 in a cohort sampled during active or convalescent COVID-19. The CDR3 DNA reads as TGTGCCAGCAGCTTTGGGACAGGGGGCCGAAATCAGCCCCAGCATTTT. Protein sequence: CASSFGTGGRNQPQHF.